The sequence of this T cell receptor beta chain was determined in a study of cytomegalovirus exposure and HLA in healthy donors. Notes on the study in general: Previous analysis showed most TCR beta V segments were productive about 87% or about 30% of the time. Researchers reportedly found TCR beta sequences accurately predicted most subjects' HLA-A and HLA-B alleles. It was likely that a cluster of highly shared sequence variants was a sequencing artifact. Per published reports, the classifier diagnosed cytomegalovirus status with high specificity and sensitivity.

The ends were cut back, 0 bases at V and 4 bases at J, with 9 bases in the middle. The germline V gene encodes CDR1 SGDLS and CDR2 YYNGEE. This CDR3 region has 14 residues. A remark on this clone: What it recognizes is unknown.

PCR amplification relied on 60 Vbeta primers (plus 13 Jbeta primers). Produced via immunoSEQ multiplex PCR; TCRdb's table is partial and in-frame only. Across approximately 58,000 clones, the top ten clones capture 3.6% of the sample. Sequenced material: PBMCs. This TCR was sampled from a woman younger than 35 in good health and CMV-seronegative. The V call is TRBV9, the J call TRBJ2-3; possibly TRBD2 for D (5 bases). The CDR3 is CASSVAGSADTQYF. The CDR3 DNA follows: TGTGCCAGCAGCGTAGCGGGTAGCGCAGATACGCAGTATTTT.